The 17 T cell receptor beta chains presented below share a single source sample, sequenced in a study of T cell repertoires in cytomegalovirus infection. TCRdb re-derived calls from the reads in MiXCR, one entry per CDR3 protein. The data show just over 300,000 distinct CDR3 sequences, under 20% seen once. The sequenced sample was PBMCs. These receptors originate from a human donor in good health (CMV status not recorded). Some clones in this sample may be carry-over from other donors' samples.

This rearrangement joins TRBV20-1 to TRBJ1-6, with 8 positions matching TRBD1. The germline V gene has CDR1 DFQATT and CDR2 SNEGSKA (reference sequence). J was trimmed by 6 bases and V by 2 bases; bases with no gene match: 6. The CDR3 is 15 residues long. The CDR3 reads CSARPGTGPNSPLHF. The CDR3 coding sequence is TGCAGTGCTAGACCCGGGACAGGTCCTAATTCACCCCTCCACTTT.

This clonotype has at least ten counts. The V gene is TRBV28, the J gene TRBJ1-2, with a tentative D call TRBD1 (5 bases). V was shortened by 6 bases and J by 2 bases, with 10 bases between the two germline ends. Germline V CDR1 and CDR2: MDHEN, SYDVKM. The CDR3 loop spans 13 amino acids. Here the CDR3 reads CASSFGGNYGYTF. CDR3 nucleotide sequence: TGTGCCAGCAGCTTCGGGGGGAACTATGGCTACACCTTC.

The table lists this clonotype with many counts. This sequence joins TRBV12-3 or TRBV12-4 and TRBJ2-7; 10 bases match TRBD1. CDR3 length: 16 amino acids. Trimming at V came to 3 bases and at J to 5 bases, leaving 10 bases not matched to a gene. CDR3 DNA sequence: TGTGCCAGCAGTTTGTACCCCGGGACAGGGGTACACGAGCAGTACTTC. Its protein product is CASSLYPGTGVHEQYF.

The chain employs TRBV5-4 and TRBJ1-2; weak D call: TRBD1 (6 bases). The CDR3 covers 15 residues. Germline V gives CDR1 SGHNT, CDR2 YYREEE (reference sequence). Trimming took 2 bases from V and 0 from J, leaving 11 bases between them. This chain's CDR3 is CASSFGQNSNYGYTF. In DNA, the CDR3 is TGTGCCAGCAGCTTTGGACAGAACTCTAACTATGGCTACACCTTC.

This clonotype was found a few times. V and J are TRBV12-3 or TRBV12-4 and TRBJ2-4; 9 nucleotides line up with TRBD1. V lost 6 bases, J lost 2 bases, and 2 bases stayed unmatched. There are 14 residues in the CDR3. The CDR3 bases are TGTGCCAGCAGACAGGGGGCGACCAAAAACATTCAGTACTTC. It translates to CASRQGATKNIQYF.

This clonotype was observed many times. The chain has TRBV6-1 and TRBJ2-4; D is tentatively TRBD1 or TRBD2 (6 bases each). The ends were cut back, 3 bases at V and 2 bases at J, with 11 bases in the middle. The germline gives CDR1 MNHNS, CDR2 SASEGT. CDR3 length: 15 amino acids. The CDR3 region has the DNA TGTGCCAGCAGTGACGGGGGCGCGTCCAAAAACATTCAGTACTTC. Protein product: CASSDGGASKNIQYF.

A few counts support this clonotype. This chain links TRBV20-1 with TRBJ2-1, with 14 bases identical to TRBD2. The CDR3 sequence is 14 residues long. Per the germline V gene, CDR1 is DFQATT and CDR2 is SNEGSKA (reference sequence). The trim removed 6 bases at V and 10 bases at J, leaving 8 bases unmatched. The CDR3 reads CSADWTSGGKEQFF. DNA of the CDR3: TGCAGTGCCGATTGGACTAGCGGGGGGAAAGAGCAGTTCTTC.

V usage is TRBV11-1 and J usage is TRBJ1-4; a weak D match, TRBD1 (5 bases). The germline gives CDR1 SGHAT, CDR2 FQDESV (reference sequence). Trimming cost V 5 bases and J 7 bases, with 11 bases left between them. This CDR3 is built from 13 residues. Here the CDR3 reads CASSIRGSEKLFF. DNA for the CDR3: TGTGCCAGCAGCATACGGGGCTCTGAAAAACTGTTTTTT. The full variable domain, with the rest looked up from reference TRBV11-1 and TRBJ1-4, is EAEVAQSPRYKITEKSQAVAFWCDPISGHATLYWYRQILGQGPELLVQFQDESVVDDSQLPKDRFSAERLKGVDSTLKIQPAELGDSAMYLCASSIRGSEKLFFGSGTQLSVL.

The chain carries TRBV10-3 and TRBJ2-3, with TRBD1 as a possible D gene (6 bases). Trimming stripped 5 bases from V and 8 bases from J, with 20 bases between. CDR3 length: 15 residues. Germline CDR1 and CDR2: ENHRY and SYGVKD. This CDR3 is CAISNRDNRDGTQYF. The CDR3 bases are TGTGCCATCAGTAACAGGGACAACAGGGACGGTACGCAGTATTTT.

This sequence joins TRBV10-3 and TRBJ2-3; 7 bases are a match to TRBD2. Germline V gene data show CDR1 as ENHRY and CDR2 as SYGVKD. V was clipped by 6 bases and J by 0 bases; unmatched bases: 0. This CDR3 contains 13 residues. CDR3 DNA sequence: TGTGCCATCAGGGGGGGGAGCACAGATACGCAGTATTTT. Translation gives CAIRGGSTDTQYF.

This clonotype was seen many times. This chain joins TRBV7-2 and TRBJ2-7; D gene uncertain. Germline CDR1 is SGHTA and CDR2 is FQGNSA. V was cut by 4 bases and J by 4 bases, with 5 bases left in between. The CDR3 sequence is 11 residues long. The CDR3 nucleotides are TGTGCCAGCAGCTCTGAATACGAGCAGTACTTC. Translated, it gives CASSSEYEQYF.

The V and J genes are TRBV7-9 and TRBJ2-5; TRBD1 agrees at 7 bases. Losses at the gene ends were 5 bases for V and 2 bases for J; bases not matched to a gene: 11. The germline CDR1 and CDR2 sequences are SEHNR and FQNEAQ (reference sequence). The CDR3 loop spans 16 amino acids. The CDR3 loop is CASSIYSGTAQETQYF. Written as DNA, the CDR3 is TGTGCCAGCAGCATCTATTCCGGGACAGCACAAGAGACCCAGTACTTC.

This chain's CDR3 is CAIKGSAGETQYF. CDR3 coding DNA: TGTGCCATCAAGGGGTCGGCTGGAGAGACCCAGTACTTC. The chain combines TRBV10-3 with TRBJ2-5, with a weak D call TRBD1 (5 bases). Trimming removed 7 bases from V and 4 bases from J, with 13 bases in between. The CDR3 runs 13 residues. The V gene's germline CDR1 is ENHRY and CDR2 SYGVKD.

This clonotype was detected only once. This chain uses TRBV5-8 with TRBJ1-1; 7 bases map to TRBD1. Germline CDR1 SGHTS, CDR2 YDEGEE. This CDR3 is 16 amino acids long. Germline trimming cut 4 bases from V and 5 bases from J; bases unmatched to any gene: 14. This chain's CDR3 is CASSPQYDRDRTEAFF. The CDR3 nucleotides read TGTGCCAGCAGCCCCCAATACGACAGGGACCGGACTGAAGCTTTCTTT.

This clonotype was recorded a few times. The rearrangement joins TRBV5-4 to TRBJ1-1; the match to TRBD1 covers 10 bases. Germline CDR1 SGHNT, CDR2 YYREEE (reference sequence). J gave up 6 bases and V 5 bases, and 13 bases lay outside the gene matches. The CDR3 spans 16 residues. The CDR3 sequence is CASSYWGGDRGPEAFF. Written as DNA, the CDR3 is TGTGCCAGCAGTTATTGGGGGGGCGACAGGGGGCCTGAAGCTTTCTTT. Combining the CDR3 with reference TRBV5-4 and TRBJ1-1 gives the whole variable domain ETGVTQSPTHLIKTRGQQVTLRCSSQSGHNTVSWYQQALGQGPQFIFQYYREEENGRGNFPPRFSGLQFPNYSSELNVNALELDDSALYLCASSYWGGDRGPEAFFGQGTRLTVV.

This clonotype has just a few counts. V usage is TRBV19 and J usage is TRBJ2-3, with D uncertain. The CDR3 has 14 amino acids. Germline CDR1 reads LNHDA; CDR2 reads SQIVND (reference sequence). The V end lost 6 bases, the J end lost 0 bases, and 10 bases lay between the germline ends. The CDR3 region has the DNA TGTGCCAGTAGCGACCGATCTAGCACAGATACGCAGTATTTT. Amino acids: CASSDRSSTDTQYF.

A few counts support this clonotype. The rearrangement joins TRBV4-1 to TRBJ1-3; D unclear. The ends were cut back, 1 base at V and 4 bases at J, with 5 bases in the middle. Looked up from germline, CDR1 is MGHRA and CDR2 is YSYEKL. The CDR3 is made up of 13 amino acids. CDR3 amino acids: CASSQAYGNTIYF. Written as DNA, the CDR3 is TGCGCCAGCAGCCAAGCGTACGGAAACACCATATATTTT.